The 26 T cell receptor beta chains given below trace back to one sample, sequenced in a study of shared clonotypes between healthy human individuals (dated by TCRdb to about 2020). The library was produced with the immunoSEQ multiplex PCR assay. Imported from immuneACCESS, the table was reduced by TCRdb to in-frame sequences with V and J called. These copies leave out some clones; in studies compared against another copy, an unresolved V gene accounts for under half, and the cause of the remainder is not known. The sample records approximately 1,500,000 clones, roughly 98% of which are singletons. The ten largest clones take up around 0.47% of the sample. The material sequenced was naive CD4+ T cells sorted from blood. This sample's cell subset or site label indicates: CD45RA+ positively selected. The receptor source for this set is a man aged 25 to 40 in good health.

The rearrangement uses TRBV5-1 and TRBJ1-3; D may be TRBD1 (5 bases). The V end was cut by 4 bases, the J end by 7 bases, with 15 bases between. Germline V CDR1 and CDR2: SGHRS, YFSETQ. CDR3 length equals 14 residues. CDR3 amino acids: CASSPGTRGNTIYF. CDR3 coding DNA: TGCGCCAGCAGCCCAGGGACCCGAGGCAACACCATATATTTT. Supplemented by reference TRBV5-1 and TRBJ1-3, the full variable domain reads KAGVTQTPRYLIKTRGQQVTLSCSPISGHRSVSWYQQTPGQGLQFLFEYFSETQRNKGNFPGRFSGRQFSNSRSEMNVSTLELGDSALYLCASSPGTRGNTIYFGEGSWLTVV.

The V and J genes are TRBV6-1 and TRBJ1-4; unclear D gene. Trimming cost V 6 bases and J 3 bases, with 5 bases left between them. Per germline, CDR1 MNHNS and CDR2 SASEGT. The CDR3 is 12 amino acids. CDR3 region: CASRFSNEKLFF. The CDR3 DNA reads TGTGCCAGCAGGTTTTCTAATGAAAAACTGTTTTTT.

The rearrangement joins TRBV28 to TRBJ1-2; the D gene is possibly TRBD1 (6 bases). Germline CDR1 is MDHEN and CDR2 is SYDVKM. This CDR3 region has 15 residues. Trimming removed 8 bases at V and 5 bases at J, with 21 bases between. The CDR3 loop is CASSDHITGLYGYTF. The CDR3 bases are TGTGCCAGCTCCGATCACATAACAGGGCTTTATGGCTACACCTTC.

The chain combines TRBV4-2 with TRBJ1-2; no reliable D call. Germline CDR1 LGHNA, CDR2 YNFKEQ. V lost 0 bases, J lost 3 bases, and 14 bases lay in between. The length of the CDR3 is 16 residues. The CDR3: CASSQDSRGIDYGYTF. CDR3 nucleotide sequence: TGTGCCAGCAGCCAAGATTCGAGAGGGATCGACTATGGCTACACCTTC.

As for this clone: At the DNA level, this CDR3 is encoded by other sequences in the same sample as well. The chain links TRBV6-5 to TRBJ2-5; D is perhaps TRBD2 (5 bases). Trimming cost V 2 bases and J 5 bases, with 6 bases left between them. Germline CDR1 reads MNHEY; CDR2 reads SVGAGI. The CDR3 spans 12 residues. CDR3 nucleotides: TGTGCCAGCAGTTACCCGGGGGAGACCCAGTACTTC. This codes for CASSYPGETQYF.

In DNA, the CDR3 is TGTGCCAGCAGCTGGGATCGGCGGAGCAATGAGCAGTTCTTC. Translated, it gives CASSWDRRSNEQFF. V and J are TRBV7-6 and TRBJ2-1; no firm D call. The CDR3 loop spans 14 amino acids. Germline V gene data show CDR1 as SGHVS and CDR2 as FNYEAQ. The germline V and J ends were trimmed by 4 bases and 6 bases, with 13 bases remaining between them.

The CDR3 DNA follows: TGTGCCAGTAGTATAGACAGGGGGCTCTATGGCTACACCTTC. Translating it yields CASSIDRGLYGYTF. This chain joins TRBV19 and TRBJ1-2; 8 nucleotides agree with TRBD1. The CDR3 covers 14 residues. CDR1 is LNHDA, CDR2 SQIVND, per germline (reference sequence). J gave up 4 bases and V 0 bases, and 1 base lay outside the gene matches.

The CDR3 reads CATSRDKLAGGPSEQYF. As DNA, the CDR3 is TGTGCCACCAGCAGAGATAAGCTAGCGGGAGGGCCGAGTGAGCAGTACTTC. The rearrangement uses TRBV15 and TRBJ2-7; 12 nucleotides align to TRBD2. This CDR3 comprises 17 residues. Germline CDR1 reads LNHNV; CDR2 reads YYDKDF (reference sequence). V shed 0 bases, J shed 7 bases, and the junction held 10 bases outside the gene matches. The whole variable domain, filled in from reference TRBV15 and TRBJ2-7, reads DAMVIQNPRYQVTQFGKPVTLSCSQTLNHNVMYWYQQKSSQAPKLLFHYYDKDFNNEADTPDNFQSRRPNTSFCFLDIRSPGLGDTAMYLCATSRDKLAGGPSEQYFGPGTRLTVT.

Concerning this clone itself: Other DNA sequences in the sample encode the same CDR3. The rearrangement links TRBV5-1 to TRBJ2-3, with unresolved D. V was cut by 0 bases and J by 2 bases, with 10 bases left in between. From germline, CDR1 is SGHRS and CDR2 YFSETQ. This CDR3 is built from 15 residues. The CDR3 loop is CASSLGGSYTDTQYF. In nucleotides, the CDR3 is TGCGCCAGCAGCTTGGGGGGTAGTTACACAGATACGCAGTATTTT.

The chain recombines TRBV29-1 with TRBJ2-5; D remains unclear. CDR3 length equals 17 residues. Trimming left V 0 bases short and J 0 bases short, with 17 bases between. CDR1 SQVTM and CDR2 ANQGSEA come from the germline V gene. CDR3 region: CSVEDRSQILYQETQYF. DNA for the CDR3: TGCAGCGTTGAAGATCGGAGCCAGATTCTGTACCAAGAGACCCAGTACTTC.

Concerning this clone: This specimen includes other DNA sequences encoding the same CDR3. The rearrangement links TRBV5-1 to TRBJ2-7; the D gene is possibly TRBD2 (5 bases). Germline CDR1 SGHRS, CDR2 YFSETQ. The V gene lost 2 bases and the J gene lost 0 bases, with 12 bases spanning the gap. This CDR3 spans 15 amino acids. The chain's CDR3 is CASSLGGQLSYEQYF. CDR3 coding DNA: TGCGCCAGCAGCTTAGGCGGGCAACTCTCCTACGAGCAGTACTTC.

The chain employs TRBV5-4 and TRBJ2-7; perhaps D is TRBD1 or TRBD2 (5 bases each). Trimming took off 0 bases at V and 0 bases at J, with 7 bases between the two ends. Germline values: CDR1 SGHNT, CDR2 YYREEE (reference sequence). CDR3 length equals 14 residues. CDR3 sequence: CASSLVGDSYEQYF. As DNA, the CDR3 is TGTGCCAGCAGCTTGGTGGGGGACTCCTACGAGCAGTACTTC.

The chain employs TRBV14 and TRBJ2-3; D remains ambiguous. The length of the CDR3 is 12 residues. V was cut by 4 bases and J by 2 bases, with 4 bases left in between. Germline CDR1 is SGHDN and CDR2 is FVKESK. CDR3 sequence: CASSPNTDTQYF. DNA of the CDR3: TGTGCCAGCAGCCCCAACACAGATACGCAGTATTTT.

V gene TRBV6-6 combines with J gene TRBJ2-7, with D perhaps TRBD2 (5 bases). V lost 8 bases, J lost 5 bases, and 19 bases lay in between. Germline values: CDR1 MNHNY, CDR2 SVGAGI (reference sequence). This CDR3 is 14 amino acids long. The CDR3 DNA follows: TGTGCCAGCGGCCCCAACCGGGGATCCCACGAGCAGTACTTC. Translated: CASGPNRGSHEQYF.

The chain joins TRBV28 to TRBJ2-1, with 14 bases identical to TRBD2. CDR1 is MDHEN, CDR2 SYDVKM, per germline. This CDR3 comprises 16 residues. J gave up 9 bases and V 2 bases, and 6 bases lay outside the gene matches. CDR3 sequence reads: CASSLLGLAGVIEQFF. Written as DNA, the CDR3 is TGTGCCAGCAGTTTACTGGGACTAGCGGGAGTTATTGAGCAGTTCTTC.

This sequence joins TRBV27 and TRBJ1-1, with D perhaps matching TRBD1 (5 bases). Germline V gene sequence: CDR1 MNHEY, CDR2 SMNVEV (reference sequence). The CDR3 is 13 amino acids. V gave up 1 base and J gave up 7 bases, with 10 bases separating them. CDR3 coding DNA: TGTGCCAGCAGTTTATTAGGACACTTTGAAGCTTTCTTT. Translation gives CASSLLGHFEAFF.

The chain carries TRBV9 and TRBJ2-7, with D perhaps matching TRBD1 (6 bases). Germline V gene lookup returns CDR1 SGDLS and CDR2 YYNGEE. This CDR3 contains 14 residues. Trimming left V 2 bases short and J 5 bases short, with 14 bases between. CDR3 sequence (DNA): TGTGCCAGCAGCGTGGGGGCCGCAGGGAACGAGCAGTACTTC. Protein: CASSVGAAGNEQYF.

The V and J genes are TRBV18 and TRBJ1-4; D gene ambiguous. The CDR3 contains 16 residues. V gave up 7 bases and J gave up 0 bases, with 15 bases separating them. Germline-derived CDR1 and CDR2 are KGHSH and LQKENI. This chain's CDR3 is CASFSMTGATNEKLFF. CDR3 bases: TGTGCCAGCTTCTCAATGACGGGAGCAACTAATGAAAAACTGTTTTTT.

CDR3 sequence (DNA): TGTGCCAGCAGCTTACGACTAGCGGGAGATGTGTTAGATACGCAGTATTTT. This gives the protein CASSLRLAGDVLDTQYF. This chain links TRBV11-2 with TRBJ2-3; the match to TRBD2 covers 12 bases. Losses at the gene ends were 2 bases for V and 5 bases for J; bases not matched to a gene: 8. CDR1 is SGHAT and CDR2 is FQNNGV in the germline V gene. The CDR3 runs to 17 residues. Full variable domain (outside the CDR3, taken from reference TRBV11-2 and TRBJ2-3): EAGVAQSPRYKIIEKRQSVAFWCNPISGHATLYWYQQILGQGPKLLIQFQNNGVVDDSQLPKDRFSAERLKGVDSTLKIQPAKLEDSAVYLCASSLRLAGDVLDTQYFGPGTRLTVL.

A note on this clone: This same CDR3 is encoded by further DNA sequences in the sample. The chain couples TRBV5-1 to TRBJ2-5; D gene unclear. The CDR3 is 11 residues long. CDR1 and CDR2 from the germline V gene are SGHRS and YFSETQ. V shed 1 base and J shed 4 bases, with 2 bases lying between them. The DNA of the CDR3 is TGCGCCAGCAGCTTGTTAGAGACCCAGTACTTC. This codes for CASSLLETQYF.

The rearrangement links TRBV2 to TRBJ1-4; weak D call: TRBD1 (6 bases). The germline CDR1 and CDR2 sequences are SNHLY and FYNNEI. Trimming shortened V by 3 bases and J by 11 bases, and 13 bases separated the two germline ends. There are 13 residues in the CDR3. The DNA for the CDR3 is TGTGCCAGCAGTGAGCCCGGGACACTGAAACTGTTTTTT. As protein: CASSEPGTLKLFF.

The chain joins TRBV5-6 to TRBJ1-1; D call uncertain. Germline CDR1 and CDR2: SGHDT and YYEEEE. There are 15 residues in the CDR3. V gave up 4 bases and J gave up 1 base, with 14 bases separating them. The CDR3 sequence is CASSTLGEANTEAFF. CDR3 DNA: TGTGCCAGCAGCACCTTGGGTGAGGCGAACACTGAAGCTTTCTTT.

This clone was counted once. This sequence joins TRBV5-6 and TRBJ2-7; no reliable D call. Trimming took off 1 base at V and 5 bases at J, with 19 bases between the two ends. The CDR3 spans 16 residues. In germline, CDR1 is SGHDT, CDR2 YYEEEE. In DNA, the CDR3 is TGTGCCAGCAGCTTGACGGGCCGGGCCTTCATGGACGAGCAGTACTTC. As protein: CASSLTGRAFMDEQYF.

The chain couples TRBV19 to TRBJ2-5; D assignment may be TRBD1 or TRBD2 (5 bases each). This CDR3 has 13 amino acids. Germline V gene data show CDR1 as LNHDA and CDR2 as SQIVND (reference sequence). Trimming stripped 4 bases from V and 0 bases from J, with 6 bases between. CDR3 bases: TGTGCCAGTAGTAGGGGACACCAAGAGACCCAGTACTTC. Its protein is CASSRGHQETQYF.

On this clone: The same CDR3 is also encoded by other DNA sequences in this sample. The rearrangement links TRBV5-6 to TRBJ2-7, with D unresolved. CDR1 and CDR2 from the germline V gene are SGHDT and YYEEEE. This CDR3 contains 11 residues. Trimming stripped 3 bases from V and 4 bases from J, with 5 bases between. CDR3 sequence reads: CASSYGYEQYF. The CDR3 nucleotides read TGTGCCAGCAGCTATGGTTACGAGCAGTACTTC.

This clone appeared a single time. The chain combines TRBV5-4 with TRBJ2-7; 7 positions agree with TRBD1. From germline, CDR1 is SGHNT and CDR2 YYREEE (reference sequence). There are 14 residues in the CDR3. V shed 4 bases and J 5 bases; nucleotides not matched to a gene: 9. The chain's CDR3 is CASSPGQNLNEQYF. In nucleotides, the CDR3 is TGTGCCAGCAGCCCGGGACAGAACCTCAACGAGCAGTACTTC.